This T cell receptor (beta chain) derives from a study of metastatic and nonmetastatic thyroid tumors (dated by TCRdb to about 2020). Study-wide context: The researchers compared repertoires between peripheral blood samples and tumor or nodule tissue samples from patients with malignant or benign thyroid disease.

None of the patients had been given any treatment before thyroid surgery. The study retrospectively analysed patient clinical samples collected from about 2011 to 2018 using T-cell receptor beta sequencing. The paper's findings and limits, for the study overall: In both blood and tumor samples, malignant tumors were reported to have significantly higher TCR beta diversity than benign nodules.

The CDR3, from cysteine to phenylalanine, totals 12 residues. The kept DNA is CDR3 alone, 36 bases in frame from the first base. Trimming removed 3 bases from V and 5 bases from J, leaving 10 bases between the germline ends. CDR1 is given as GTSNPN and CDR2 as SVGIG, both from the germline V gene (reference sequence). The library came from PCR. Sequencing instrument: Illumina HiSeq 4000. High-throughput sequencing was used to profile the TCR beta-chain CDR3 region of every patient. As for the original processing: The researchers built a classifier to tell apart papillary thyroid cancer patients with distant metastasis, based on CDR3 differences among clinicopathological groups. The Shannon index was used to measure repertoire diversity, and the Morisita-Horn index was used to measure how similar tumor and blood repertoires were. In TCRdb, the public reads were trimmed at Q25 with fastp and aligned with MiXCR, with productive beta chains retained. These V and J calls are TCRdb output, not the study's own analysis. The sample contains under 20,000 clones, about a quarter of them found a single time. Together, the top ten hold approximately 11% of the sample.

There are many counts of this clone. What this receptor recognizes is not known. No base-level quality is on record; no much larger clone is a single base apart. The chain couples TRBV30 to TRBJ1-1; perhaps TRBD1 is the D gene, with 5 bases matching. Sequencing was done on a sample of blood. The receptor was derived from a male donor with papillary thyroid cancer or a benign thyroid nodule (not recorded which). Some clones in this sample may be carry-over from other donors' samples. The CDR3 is CAWRGVVTEAFF. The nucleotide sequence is TGTGCCTGGAGAGGGGTTGTTACTGAAGCTTTCTTT.